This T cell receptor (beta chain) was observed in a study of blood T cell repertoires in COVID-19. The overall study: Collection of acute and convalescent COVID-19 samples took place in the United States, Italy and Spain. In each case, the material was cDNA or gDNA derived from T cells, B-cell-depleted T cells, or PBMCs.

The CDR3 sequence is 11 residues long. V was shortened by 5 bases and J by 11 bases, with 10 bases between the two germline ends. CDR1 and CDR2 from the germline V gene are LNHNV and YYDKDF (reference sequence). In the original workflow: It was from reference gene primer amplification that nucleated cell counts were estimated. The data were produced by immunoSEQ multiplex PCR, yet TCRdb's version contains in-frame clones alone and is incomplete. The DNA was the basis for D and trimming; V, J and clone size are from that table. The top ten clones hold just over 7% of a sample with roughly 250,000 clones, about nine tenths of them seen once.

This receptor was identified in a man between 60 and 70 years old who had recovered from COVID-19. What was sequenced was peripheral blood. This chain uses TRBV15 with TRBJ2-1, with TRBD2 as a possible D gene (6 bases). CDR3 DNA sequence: TGTGCCACCAGCCTGGGGGGTAAGCAGTTCTTC. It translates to CATSLGGKQFF.